A single sample gave rise to the 14 T cell receptor beta chains below, sequenced in a study of T cells in Graves' hyperthyroidism and ophthalmopathy. Using RNA transcripts as the source, TCR beta CDR3 regions were amplified. First-round RT-PCR targeting the TCR CDR3 was performed with the HTBI primer set. TCRdb called the multiplex PCR reads again in MiXCR, with one record for every CDR3 protein. Seen here are some 350,000 distinct CDR3 sequences, just under 25% observed once, and the top ten hold around 70%. The sample consisted of blood. The receptors originated from a man aged 50-59 years with Graves' hyperthyroidism.

A word on this clonotype: At one boundary the junction diverges from the germline segment, which might be a read error. The chain links TRBV7-2 to TRBJ2-1, with TRBD2 identical over 7 bases. The CDR3 covers 17 residues. In germline, CDR1 is SGHTA, CDR2 FQGNSA. The CDR3 loop is CASSQALGGEGRDEQFF. CDR3 DNA: TGCGCCAGCAGCCAAGCCCTTGGGGGGGAGGGCCGAGATGAGCAGTTCTTC.

This clonotype has a handful of counts. The chain combines TRBV6-1 with TRBJ1-3, with D perhaps TRBD1 (6 bases). V lost 8 bases and J 8 bases, leaving 16 bases between the germline ends. The CDR3 runs 13 residues. Germline V CDR1 and CDR2: MNHNS, SASEGT. CDR3 DNA sequence: TGTGCCAGCCTCCGGACACAGGGAGACACCATATATTTT. It is translated as CASLRTQGDTIYF.

The V and J genes are TRBV6-6 and TRBJ2-7; TRBD2 might be the D (7 bases). CDR3 length equals 16 residues. Trimming took 0 bases from V and 7 from J, leaving 19 bases between them. Germline V gene data show CDR1 as MNHNY and CDR2 as SVGAGI (reference sequence). Here the CDR3 reads CASSYSSGGPLGEQYF. The DNA for the CDR3 is TGTGCCAGCAGTTACTCGTCCGGGGGGCCTTTAGGAGAGCAGTACTTC.

This clonotype was counted only a few times. CDR3 region: CASSEVSGRFGEQFF. In DNA, the CDR3 is TGTGCCAGCAGTGAAGTTAGCGGGAGATTTGGTGAGCAGTTCTTC. The rearrangement joins TRBV6-1 to TRBJ2-1, with 9 bases fitting TRBD2. Germline assignment: CDR1 MNHNS and CDR2 SASEGT. CDR3 length: 15 residues. V trimming: 1 base; J trimming: 9 bases; junction bases outside the gene matches: 7.

Only a few counts were recorded for this clonotype. This CDR3 is CSARVVKGEPERPQYF. CDR3 coding DNA: TGCAGTGCTAGAGTTGTCAAGGGGGAACCAGAAAGACCCCAGTACTTC. This rearrangement joins TRBV20-1 to TRBJ2-5; a weak D match, TRBD1 (6 bases). CDR1 is DFQATT, CDR2 SNEGSKA, per germline (reference sequence). V gave up 1 base and J gave up 9 bases, with 24 bases separating them. This CDR3 has 16 amino acids.

The chain links TRBV29-1 to TRBJ2-7; D is perhaps TRBD1 (6 bases). Germline V gene sequence: CDR1 SQVTM, CDR2 ANQGSEA. The CDR3 spans 12 residues. The V and J ends lost 6 bases and 1 base respectively, with 10 bases between them. In DNA, the CDR3 is TGCAGCGTCCAGGGGCGGTCCTACGAGCAGTACTTC. It translates to CSVQGRSYEQYF.

The rearrangement joins TRBV6-1 to TRBJ1-2, with D possibly matching TRBD1 (6 bases). Trimming pared 5 bases from V and 2 bases from J, leaving 12 bases between. The length of the CDR3 is 14 residues. Germline V gene sequence: CDR1 MNHNS, CDR2 SASEGT. In DNA, the CDR3 is TGTGCCAGCAGTATTCAGACAGGAAACTATGGCTACACCTTC. Translation gives CASSIQTGNYGYTF.

This chain connects TRBV27 to TRBJ1-1, with a weak D call TRBD1 (5 bases). The CDR3 runs to 15 residues. Germline V gene sequence: CDR1 MNHEY, CDR2 SMNVEV (reference sequence). V was cut by 5 bases and J by 5 bases, with 18 bases left in between. The CDR3 spells CASSEFGGGGTEAFF. The CDR3 DNA follows: TGTGCCAGCAGTGAATTCGGGGGTGGCGGGACTGAAGCTTTCTTT.

A few counts support this clonotype. This chain links TRBV29-1 with TRBJ2-5; perhaps TRBD1 as D (6 bases). V dropped 6 bases and J dropped 2 bases, with 19 bases sitting between them. The germline CDR1 and CDR2 sequences are SQVTM and ANQGSEA. The CDR3 loop spans 15 amino acids. In DNA form, the CDR3 reads TGCAGCGTCCGTCCTTTACGGACAGCTCAAGAGACCCAGTACTTC. This sequence encodes CSVRPLRTAQETQYF.

The chain recombines TRBV12-3 or TRBV12-4 with TRBJ1-2, with a tentative D call TRBD1 (6 bases). CDR3 size: 15 residues. The ends were cut back, 7 bases at V and 0 bases at J, with 15 bases in the middle. In nucleotides, the CDR3 is TGTGCCAGCACCCTACCACAGGGAGCTAACTATGGCTACACCTTC. It is translated as CASTLPQGANYGYTF.

The chain has TRBV24-1 and TRBJ2-3; D not certain. Germline CDR1 and CDR2: KGHDR and SFDVKD. Trimming took off 5 bases at V and 9 bases at J, with 14 bases between the two ends. The CDR3 totals 13 residues. The DNA of the CDR3 is TGTGCCACCAGTGCACCAAACGTCGCCACGCAGTATTTT. This encodes CATSAPNVATQYF.

This clonotype was seen a few times. The chain combines TRBV29-1 with TRBJ2-1; TRBD2 aligns across 8 bases. The CDR3 is 14 residues long. Germline V CDR1 and CDR2: SQVTM, ANQGSEA. With 5 bases clipped from V and 2 bases from J, the junction kept 5 bases outside the gene matches. This CDR3 is CSVKQREPYNEQFF. In nucleotides, the CDR3 is TGCAGCGTTAAACAGCGGGAGCCCTACAATGAGCAGTTCTTC.

The chain links TRBV29-1 to TRBJ2-7; possibly TRBD2 for D (5 bases). The CDR3 is 11 residues long. Deletions cut 4 bases from V and 3 bases from J, with 7 bases between. Germline lookup yields CDR1 SQVTM and CDR2 ANQGSEA. CDR3 amino acids: CSVVTSYEQYF. The CDR3 DNA follows: TGCAGCGTTGTAACTAGCTACGAGCAGTACTTC.

This clonotype turned up a few times. The V gene is TRBV30, the J gene TRBJ2-3; a possible D gene is TRBD1 (6 bases). Germline-derived CDR1 and CDR2 are GTSNPN and SVGIG (reference sequence). The germline V and J ends were trimmed by 5 bases and 1 base, with 13 bases remaining between them. The CDR3 is made up of 14 amino acids. The CDR3 sequence is CAWQPGHRTDTQYF. The CDR3 DNA follows: TGTGCCTGGCAGCCGGGACACCGCACAGATACGCAGTATTTT.